This T cell receptor beta chain appears in the sequencing data of a study of shared clonotypes between healthy human individuals (dated by TCRdb to 2020 to 2021). Concerning the study at large: A couple of women and a few men aged 18 to 49 years were included in the cohort. Blood TCR repertoires of roughly five healthy adults were deeply sequenced to estimate repertoire size and the extent of clonotype sharing between individuals. Libraries were prepared and TCR repertoires were sequenced by different laboratories using diverse techniques, in order to increase sequencing depth and limit assay-specific biases. Leukapheresis yielded between about 0.8 and 8.9 billion PBMCs per donor. Study-wide conclusions, independent of this receptor: Because the study included only a small number of donors, the genetic and exposure-history diversity represented was limited. Pairwise subsampling indicated that sequencing depth was expected to affect the degree of clonotype sharing among donors. Only blood was sampled, and tissue TCR repertoires likely differ from those in blood.

V is reduced by 2 bases and J by 3 bases, leaving a spacing of 12 bases between them. The CDR3, from cysteine to phenylalanine, totals 15 residues. The kept DNA is CDR3 alone, 45 bases in frame from the first base. The germline V gene specifies MNHEY as CDR1 and SVGAGI as CDR2. For this clone: There is no known antigen for this receptor. It has no much larger one-base neighbor in the sample; base qualities were not kept.

Using the deep immunoSEQ assay, TCR CDR3 regions were amplified from genomic DNA by multiplex PCR. Genomic DNA extracted from each cell subset was distributed evenly over all wells of several immunoSEQ 96-well plates, and each plate served as one replicate. For unsorted PBMC, 250 to 300 ng genomic DNA, equal to 25,000 to 35,000 T cell genomes, was loaded into each replicate PCR. Genomic DNA from unsorted PBMC was sequenced over ten immunoSEQ deep assay plates. The purified libraries were quantified using a Qubit 3.0 fluorometer, sized with a Bioanalyzer 2100, and then quantified again using the KAPA Library Quantification kit. Every immunoSEQ 96-well plate was sequenced on a dedicated single-read 150-cycle Illumina NextSeq 550 flow cell. Per the authors' processing: Because only junctional sequences without quality scores were contained in the immunoSEQ output, filtering matching that applied to full-length reads could not be performed. Sequences were annotated with PyIR, a Python wrapper for IgBLAST v1.9, and V/J genes and CDR3 were assigned using IMGT germline references. Reads with weak V/J assignments (E-value above 1e-6), missing CDR3, stop codons, out-of-frame junctions, or ambiguous translated residues were removed. V3J clonotypes were defined by identical inferred V gene, J gene, and CDR3 amino acid sequence. Percentage overlap between repertoires was computed as shared unique clonotypes divided by the size of the smaller repertoire. Three approaches were used to assess repertoire richness: RTK rarefaction, the Chao1 estimator, and Recon v2.1 estimates of unobserved clonotypes. TCRdb limited this immuneACCESS table to in-frame rearrangements with V and J called. A share of clones is missing; checked studies link under half to unresolved V genes, and the rest is unexplained. D and trimming come from the DNA, and the V and J calls and clone size come from that table. This sample comprises about 490,000 clones, 79% of them detected only once. Less than 15% of the sample is in the top ten clones.

The donors were healthy, HIV-negative adults with no recently reported acute infections or vaccinations. All donors were Caucasian adults living in Nashville, Tennessee, USA. For unsorted samples, some 90 million PBMCs were counted and genomic DNA was extracted with the QIAamp DNA Blood Mini kit. Blood was collected by leukapheresis, and PBMCs were isolated by Ficoll-Histopaque density gradient centrifugation and then cryopreserved in liquid nitrogen vapor phase. The sequence is built from TRBV6-5 and TRBJ2-3; the D gene is unclear. The sample taken for sequencing was PBMCs. This receptor was identified in a woman aged 40 to 50 in good health. Some clones in this sample may be carry-over from other donors' samples. CDR3 region: CASSYSPSETDTQYF. The nucleotide sequence reads as follows: TGTGCCAGCAGTTACAGCCCCTCGGAGACAGATACGCAGTATTTT.